These 25 T cell receptor beta chains share one sample of origin, sequenced in a study of CD8+ T cells in alopecia areata (dated by TCRdb to the late 2010s). Receptors were amplified or captured by the immunoSEQ multiplex PCR assay. For TCR sequencing, RNA was extracted from every sample and reverse transcribed into cDNA to serve as template. In TCRdb, the immuneACCESS table is reduced to in-frame sequences with V and J assigned. These tables do not hold every clone; where another copy was compared, an unresolved V gene accounts for under half, and the others remain unexplained. This sample comprises 100,000 to 150,000 clones, 40% to 55% of them detected only once. The ten largest clones represent 10% of the sample. Sequenced material: NKG2D-low CD8+ T cells sorted from blood. This specimen's cell subset or site label, interpreted: sorted CD8+ NKG2D-low blood T cells. Receptors originate from a human donor with alopecia areata.

This chain joins TRBV7-9 and TRBJ1-2; possible D gene TRBD1, 5 bases. CDR3 length: 12 amino acids. Trimming stripped 5 bases from V and 7 bases from J, with 11 bases between. The germline V gene encodes CDR1 SEHNR and CDR2 FQNEAQ (reference sequence). The CDR3 sequence: CASSPGIVGYTF. CDR3 coding DNA: TGTGCCAGCAGCCCAGGGATCGTTGGCTACACCTTC.

This clone came up a few times. This chain connects TRBV29-1 to TRBJ2-1; no firm D call. Per the germline V gene, CDR1 is SQVTM and CDR2 is ANQGSEA. Trimming stripped 5 bases from V and 2 bases from J, with 7 bases between. CDR3 size: 12 residues. The CDR3: CSVPGPYNEQFF. In DNA, the CDR3 is TGCAGCGTTCCGGGCCCCTACAATGAGCAGTTCTTC.

V usage is TRBV13 and J usage is TRBJ1-1; D gene uncertain. The CDR3 length is 15 residues. Germline CDR1 reads PRHDT; CDR2 reads FYEKMQ (reference sequence). V was trimmed by 5 bases and J by 0 bases, leaving 13 bases between them. CDR3 sequence: CASSPLTDMNTEAFF. In nucleotides, the CDR3 is TGTGCCAGCAGCCCCTTGACGGATATGAACACTGAAGCTTTCTTT.

The V gene is TRBV5-1, the J gene TRBJ2-5; 8 nucleotides line up with TRBD1. Germline CDR1 is SGHRS and CDR2 is YFSETQ. The length of the CDR3 is 15 residues. The V gene end was trimmed by 1 base and the J gene end by 5 bases; junction bases not matched to a gene: 7. This chain's CDR3 is CASSLRGQGGETQYF. CDR3 bases: TGCGCCAGCAGCTTGCGTGGACAGGGCGGCGAGACCCAGTACTTC.

The chain couples TRBV29-1 to TRBJ1-1; D uncertain. The V end lost 0 bases, the J end lost 3 bases, and 11 bases lay between the germline ends. This CDR3 contains 14 residues. CDR1 is SQVTM and CDR2 is ANQGSEA in the germline V gene. For the CDR3, the DNA is TGCAGCGTTGAAGAACCAGGATCGGACACTGAAGCTTTCTTT. This translates into CSVEEPGSDTEAFF.

The chain joins TRBV28 to TRBJ2-1, with D maybe TRBD2 (5 bases). Germline V gene data show CDR1 as MDHEN and CDR2 as SYDVKM. The CDR3 totals 16 residues. V was clipped by 5 bases and J by 2 bases, with 16 bases between them. CDR3 region: CASSPTERATYNEQFF. The DNA for the CDR3 is TGTGCCAGCAGTCCCACGGAGAGGGCAACCTACAATGAGCAGTTCTTC.

The chain has TRBV29-1 and TRBJ1-2, with 8 bases fitting TRBD1. The CDR3 is 13 amino acids. The trim removed 6 bases at V and 8 bases at J, leaving 11 bases unmatched. Germline V gene sequence: CDR1 SQVTM, CDR2 ANQGSEA. The CDR3 is CSVRISGGDGYTF. The CDR3 coding sequence is TGCAGCGTCCGTATTTCAGGGGGCGACGGCTACACCTTC.

This clone was observed a handful of times. The V gene is TRBV29-1, the J gene TRBJ2-1; D not certain. From germline, CDR1 is SQVTM and CDR2 ANQGSEA. This CDR3 has 13 amino acids. V gave up 0 bases and J gave up 7 bases, with 10 bases separating them. DNA for the CDR3: TGCAGCGTTGAAGATTCTCCCCGAAATGAGCAGTTCTTC. This translates into CSVEDSPRNEQFF.

This chain uses TRBV11-2 with TRBJ2-7, with no clear D. This CDR3 spans 12 amino acids. V was clipped by 5 bases and J by 7 bases, with 12 bases between them. CDR1 is SGHAT and CDR2 is FQNNGV in the germline V gene. The CDR3 loop is CASSTVVGEQYF. The CDR3 coding sequence is TGTGCCAGCAGCACGGTCGTGGGGGAGCAGTACTTC. Full variable domain (remainder filled in from reference TRBV11-2 and TRBJ2-7): EAGVAQSPRYKIIEKRQSVAFWCNPISGHATLYWYQQILGQGPKLLIQFQNNGVVDDSQLPKDRFSAERLKGVDSTLKIQPAKLEDSAVYLCASSTVVGEQYFGPGTRLTVT.

This clone was observed a handful of times. A junction boundary mismatches the germline segment, possibly from a read error. The same CDR3 can be traced to other DNA sequences in this sample. The CDR3 spells CSVLGTDTQYF. CDR3 DNA: TGCAGCGTTTTAGGCACCGATACGCAGTATTTT. The rearrangement links TRBV29-1 to TRBJ2-3; D is uncertain. Germline CDR1 and CDR2: SQVTM and ANQGSEA. The CDR3 length is 11 residues.

This clone was counted between two and nine times. V gene TRBV29-1 combines with J gene TRBJ2-7, with D uncertain. Germline loops: CDR1 SQVTM, CDR2 ANQGSEA. The CDR3 is 13 amino acids. V shed 7 bases and J shed 0 bases, with 13 bases lying between them. The CDR3 sequence: CSALTESSYEQYF. Written as DNA, the CDR3 is TGCAGCGCCCTAACAGAGAGCTCCTACGAGCAGTACTTC.

The DNA of the CDR3 is TGTGCCACCCGAGGGGGGGATCAGTTCTTC. This translates into CATRGGDQFF. The V call is TRBV19, the J call TRBJ2-1; D may be TRBD2 (7 bases). There are 10 residues in the CDR3. Per germline, CDR1 LNHDA and CDR2 SQIVND (reference sequence). With 10 bases removed from V and 13 bases from J, the gap between germline ends came to 14 bases.

The chain carries TRBV7-8 and TRBJ2-7; 12 bases match TRBD1. Trimming took 2 bases from V and 5 from J; bases not matched to a gene: 7. Looked up from germline, CDR1 is SGHVS and CDR2 is FQNEAQ. CDR3 length: 16 residues. For the CDR3, the DNA is TGTGCCAGCAGCTTAACTTCCGGGACAGGGGGCGACGAGCAGTACTTC. Translating gives CASSLTSGTGGDEQYF.

This clone has more than one count but fewer than ten. V is TRBV7-9 and J is TRBJ1-6; 8 nucleotides align to TRBD1. Germline CDR1 reads SEHNR; CDR2 reads FQNEAQ (reference sequence). There are 14 residues in the CDR3. V shed 7 bases, J shed 6 bases, and the junction held 5 bases outside the gene matches. The CDR3 spells CASNTGQVNSPLHF. CDR3 DNA: TGTGCCAGCAACACGGGACAGGTTAATTCACCCCTCCACTTT.

The chain is built from TRBV7-8 and TRBJ2-7; no definite D call. Germline-derived CDR1 and CDR2 are SGHVS and FQNEAQ. The CDR3 has 12 residues. Trimming took 6 bases from V and 2 from J, leaving 8 bases between them. The CDR3 sequence is CASRALTYEQYF. The CDR3 bases are TGTGCCAGCAGAGCCTTAACCTACGAGCAGTACTTC.

The rearrangement uses TRBV23-1 and TRBJ2-3, with no clear D. TRBV23-1 carries the ORF label, with uncertain function. The CDR3 loop spans 12 amino acids. The ends were cut back, 7 bases at V and 6 bases at J, with 11 bases in the middle. CDR3 DNA sequence: TGCGCCAGCAATCGTCCGGCGGATACGCAGTATTTT. This sequence encodes CASNRPADTQYF.

This chain connects TRBV9 to TRBJ1-1; no reliable D call. The V end was cut by 0 bases, the J end by 6 bases, with 6 bases between. The CDR3 has 12 residues. The germline CDR1 and CDR2 sequences are SGDLS and YYNGEE. CDR3 DNA: TGTGCCAGCAGCGTAGGAGGGTCTGAAGCTTTCTTT. Translation gives CASSVGGSEAFF. Together with reference TRBV9 and TRBJ1-1, the CDR3 gives the full variable domain: DSGVTQTPKHLITATGQRVTLRCSPRSGDLSVYWYQQSLDQGLQFLIQYYNGEERAKGNILERFSAQQFPDLHSELNLSSLELGDSALYFCASSVGGSEAFFGQGTRLTVV.

This clone appeared once. The chain combines TRBV9 with TRBJ2-7; D gene unclear. CDR3 length: 12 residues. V was cut by 3 bases and J by 0 bases, with 4 bases left in between. Germline assignment: CDR1 SGDLS and CDR2 YYNGEE. The CDR3 coding sequence is TGTGCCAGCAGCGGGAGCTCCTACGAGCAGTACTTC. Amino acid sequence: CASSGSSYEQYF.

V gene TRBV28 combines with J gene TRBJ1-2; D ambiguous. The CDR3 has 14 residues. Germline assignment: CDR1 MDHEN and CDR2 SYDVKM. Trimming removed 3 bases from V and 4 bases from J, with 12 bases in between. The CDR3 region is CASSFFGSSYGYTF. DNA for the CDR3: TGTGCCAGCAGTTTTTTCGGGAGCTCCTATGGCTACACCTTC.

The chain uses TRBV29-1 and TRBJ2-7; D uncertain. V was clipped by 4 bases and J by 5 bases, with 9 bases between them. The germline V gene encodes CDR1 SQVTM and CDR2 ANQGSEA. This CDR3 contains 11 residues. CDR3 coding DNA: TGCAGCGTTGTTTCAGGCGACGAGCAGTACTTC. Protein: CSVVSGDEQYF.

This clone came up a few times. The gene calls are TRBV28 and TRBJ2-7; D is uncertain. The ends were cut back, 2 bases at V and 2 bases at J, with 10 bases in the middle. The CDR3 has 14 amino acids. CDR1 and CDR2 from the germline V gene are MDHEN and SYDVKM. Here the CDR3 DNA reads TGTGCCAGCAGTTTAACCGGGCCCCCCTACGAGCAGTACTTC. Translating it yields CASSLTGPPYEQYF.

This clone appeared a few times. The V gene is TRBV28, the J gene TRBJ2-7; D is possibly TRBD1 or TRBD2 (6 bases each). Trimming cost V 1 base and J 5 bases, with 9 bases left between them. Germline V gene lookup returns CDR1 MDHEN and CDR2 SYDVKM. CDR3 size: 13 residues. CDR3 DNA sequence: TGTGCCAGCAGTTTATCTCGGGGGCACGAGCAGTACTTC. It encodes CASSLSRGHEQYF. Supplemented by reference TRBV28 and TRBJ2-7, the full variable domain reads DVKVTQSSRYLVKRTGEKVFLECVQDMDHENMFWYRQDPGLGLRLIYFSYDVKMKEKGDIPEGYSVSREKKERFSLILESASTNQTSMYLCASSLSRGHEQYFGPGTRLTVT.

This clone was counted only a few times. The chain joins TRBV6-5 to TRBJ2-7; TRBD1 might be the D (6 bases). This CDR3 region has 15 residues. Germline loops: CDR1 MNHEY, CDR2 SVGAGI. Trimming cost V 0 bases and J 0 bases, with 9 bases left between them. Here the CDR3 reads CASSYSSDSSYEQYF. In DNA form, the CDR3 reads TGTGCCAGCAGTTACTCATCGGACAGCTCCTACGAGCAGTACTTC.

The chain has TRBV5-6 and TRBJ2-7; TRBD2 agrees at 13 bases. Losses at the gene ends were 4 bases for V and 4 bases for J; bases not matched to a gene: 5. This CDR3 has 15 residues. Germline CDR1 reads SGHDT; CDR2 reads YYEEEE. The DNA for the CDR3 is TGTGCCAGCAGCCCGGGACTAGCGGGACTATACGAGCAGTACTTC. Translation gives CASSPGLAGLYEQYF.

CDR3 residues: CSVLGYTF. The CDR3 DNA sequence: TGCAGCGTTCTTGGCTACACCTTC. The chain is built from TRBV29-1 and TRBJ1-2; D gene ambiguous. The germline CDR1 and CDR2 sequences are SQVTM and ANQGSEA. The germline V and J ends were trimmed by 5 bases and 7 bases, with 2 bases remaining between them. CDR3 length: 8 residues.